This paragraph covers one T cell receptor (beta chain) sequence. These data originate in a study of PD-L1 blockade in urothelial cancer. Study in general: The study found a median of around 1,500 T cells in tumor samples.

There are 15 residues in the CDR3. The germline gives CDR1 MNHNS, CDR2 SASEGT. Trimming pared 1 base from V and 7 bases from J, leaving 13 bases between. TCRdb's table, derived via immunoSEQ multiplex PCR, lists solely in-frame clones and lacks some. Of about 680 clones in the sample, about 41% were seen once. Sequenced here: tumor tissue, sampled before atezolizumab (anti-PD-L1) treatment. This TCR was sampled from a man in his 70s with urothelial cancer. The J gene is TRBJ1-4, the V gene TRBV6-1, with D maybe TRBD1 (6 bases). The CDR3 nucleotides read TGTGCCAGCAGTGAAGAAGCAGGGGATGCTGAAAAACTGTTTTTT. This gives the protein CASSEEAGDAEKLFF.